These 18 T cell receptor beta chains were all obtained from the same sample, sequenced in a study of T cell responses to AZD1222 COVID-19 vaccine. The protocol was immunoSEQ multiplex PCR, while the TCRdb copy is restricted to in-frame clones and leaves out a portion. The data show about 70,000 clones, 87% seen once. Sequenced here: peripheral blood, sampled 28 days after the second AZD1222 dose. The receptors derive from an adult who received the AZD1222 COVID-19 vaccine.

The V gene is TRBV18, the J gene TRBJ1-5, with D uncertain. V lost 2 bases to trimming and J lost 4 bases, with 9 bases between them. The CDR3 consists of 14 residues. Looked up from germline, CDR1 is KGHSH and CDR2 is LQKENI. Written as DNA, the CDR3 is TGTGCCAGCTCACCAACCGGGTTTAATCAGCCCCAGCATTTT. It is translated as CASSPTGFNQPQHF.

The CDR3 spells CASSWGGKTGGGYTF. CDR3 DNA sequence: TGTGCCAGCAGCTGGGGGGGGAAAACCGGGGGTGGCTACACCTTC. This rearrangement joins TRBV7-2 to TRBJ1-2; a possible D gene is TRBD1 (5 bases). With 4 bases removed from V and 7 bases from J, the gap between germline ends came to 19 bases. The CDR3 loop spans 15 amino acids. Germline-derived CDR1 and CDR2 are SGHTA and FQGNSA.

The genes are TRBV9 and TRBJ2-1; D gene ambiguous. The germline CDR1 and CDR2 sequences are SGDLS and YYNGEE. V was pared by 0 bases and J by 15 bases, with 10 bases between. CDR3 size: 11 residues. The CDR3 DNA follows: TGTGCCAGCAGCGTAGGAACAGATCTGTTCTTC. This codes for CASSVGTDLFF.

Turning to this clone: At one of its ends the junction is not consistent with the germline gene, which may arise from a read error. The chain joins TRBV19 to TRBJ1-4; D remains ambiguous. Looked up from germline, CDR1 is LNHDA and CDR2 is SQIVND (reference sequence). The CDR3 sequence is 12 residues long. CDR3 region: CASSTLYERLFF. The CDR3 nucleotides read TGTGCCAGTAGTACTCTTTATGAAAGACTGTTTTTT.

The gene calls are TRBV5-1 and TRBJ2-1; a possible D gene is TRBD2 (7 bases). V was cut by 0 bases and J by 9 bases, with 16 bases left in between. The CDR3 length is 15 residues. In germline, CDR1 is SGHRS, CDR2 YFSETQ. The CDR3 nucleotides are TGCGCCAGCAGCTTGGATTGGGGGGGCGAGGGTGAGCAGTTCTTC. This sequence encodes CASSLDWGGEGEQFF.

The genes are TRBV6-1 and TRBJ1-6; D might be TRBD1 (5 bases). The germline CDR1 and CDR2 sequences are MNHNS and SASEGT. CDR3 length: 15 residues. Trimming shortened V by 2 bases and J by 5 bases, and 10 bases separated the two germline ends. The CDR3 nucleotides are TGTGCCAGCAGTGAATTCGGGGCGAATAATTCACCCCTCCACTTT. This translates into CASSEFGANNSPLHF.

CDR3 nucleotide sequence: TGTGCCAGCATTTGGGGACAGGGGAGCAATCAGCCCCAGCATTTT. This sequence encodes CASIWGQGSNQPQHF. This chain joins TRBV28 and TRBJ1-5, with 10 nucleotides matching TRBD1. The junction had 4 bases not matched to a gene; V was cut back by 7 bases and J by 1 base. This CDR3 is 15 amino acids long. CDR1 is MDHEN, CDR2 SYDVKM, per germline. Together with reference TRBV28 and TRBJ1-5, the CDR3 gives the full variable domain: DVKVTQSSRYLVKRTGEKVFLECVQDMDHENMFWYRQDPGLGLRLIYFSYDVKMKEKGDIPEGYSVSREKKERFSLILESASTNQTSMYLCASIWGQGSNQPQHFGDGTRLSIL.

The chain joins TRBV19 to TRBJ1-5; maybe TRBD1 (6 bases). V was trimmed by 4 bases and J by 3 bases, leaving 13 bases between them. The CDR3 sequence is 15 residues long. CDR1 LNHDA and CDR2 SQIVND come from the germline V gene (reference sequence). For the CDR3, the DNA is TGTGCCAGTAGTAACCATGGGGGGCCCAATCAGCCCCAGCATTTT. Its protein product is CASSNHGGPNQPQHF.

This chain uses TRBV11-3 with TRBJ2-1, with TRBD1 as a possible D gene (5 bases). V was trimmed by 8 bases and J by 8 bases, leaving 13 bases between them. The germline V gene encodes CDR1 SGHNT and CDR2 YENEEA. This CDR3 spans 12 amino acids. This CDR3 is CASSGFIDEQFF. The CDR3 DNA is TGTGCCAGCTCAGGGTTTATCGATGAGCAGTTCTTC.

V is TRBV18 and J is TRBJ1-1; D perhaps matches TRBD1 (5 bases). CDR3 length: 16 amino acids. The germline V gene encodes CDR1 KGHSH and CDR2 LQKENI. The ends were cut back, 3 bases at V and 1 base at J, with 15 bases in the middle. CDR3 residues: CASSPFQGRENTEAFF. DNA for the CDR3: TGTGCCAGCTCACCCTTTCAGGGAAGGGAGAACACTGAAGCTTTCTTT.

V and J are TRBV6-4 and TRBJ2-2, with D perhaps TRBD1 or TRBD2 (5 bases each). CDR3 size: 14 residues. V was shortened by 6 bases and J by 2 bases, with 10 bases between the two germline ends. CDR1 and CDR2 from the germline V gene are MRHNA and SNTAGT. The CDR3 nucleotides are TGTGCCAGCAGAAGGGACGTTAACACCGGGGAGCTGTTTTTT. Translated: CASRRDVNTGELFF.

The chain joins TRBV20-1 to TRBJ1-1, with D possibly being TRBD1 (5 bases). There are 13 residues in the CDR3. The germline V gene encodes CDR1 DFQATT and CDR2 SNEGSKA (reference sequence). V lost 3 bases to trimming and J lost 6 bases, with 14 bases between them. CDR3 residues: CSASLRGASEAFF. The CDR3 DNA follows: TGCAGTGCTAGTCTAAGGGGCGCGTCTGAAGCTTTCTTT.

The V and J genes are TRBV18 and TRBJ2-1; 10 bases agree with TRBD2. Trimming took 7 bases from V and 12 from J; bases not matched to a gene: 12. Germline CDR1 KGHSH, CDR2 LQKENI. The CDR3 runs to 14 residues. The CDR3 nucleotides read TGTGCCAGCTACCTCCTAGCGGGAGTAGGGATGCAGTTCTTC. Its protein product is CASYLLAGVGMQFF.

V gene TRBV30 combines with J gene TRBJ2-3; unclear D gene. Between the trimmed V and J ends, which lost 3 bases and 2 bases, there was a span of 6 bases. The CDR3 runs 12 residues. Germline V gene lookup returns CDR1 GTSNPN and CDR2 SVGIG (reference sequence). For the CDR3, the DNA is TGTGCCTGGAGCCTTATCACAGATACGCAGTATTTT. Protein product: CAWSLITDTQYF.

The J gene is TRBJ2-5, the V gene TRBV11-2; D not resolved. V was clipped by 3 bases and J by 4 bases, with 12 bases between them. The CDR3 is made up of 14 amino acids. Germline V gene data show CDR1 as SGHAT and CDR2 as FQNNGV. CDR3 in amino acids: CASSLGLGRETQYF. In DNA, the CDR3 is TGTGCCAGCAGCTTGGGCCTAGGCCGAGAGACCCAGTACTTC.

The rearrangement uses TRBV12-3 or TRBV12-4 and TRBJ2-7; D possibly uses TRBD1 or TRBD2 (5 bases each). Trimming removed 4 bases at V and 3 bases at J, with 10 bases between. CDR3 length: 13 amino acids. CDR3 region: CASSSGTVYEQYF. DNA of the CDR3: TGTGCCAGCAGTTCAGGGACGGTCTACGAGCAGTACTTC.

Comments on this clone: Other DNA sequences from this sample encode an identical CDR3 as well. This sequence joins TRBV1 and TRBJ2-1; the DNA was not used to check the table's D call, TRBD2. TRBV1 is classified as a pseudogene. The CDR3 has 19 residues. The CDR3 DNA is TGCACCAGCAGCCAAGATCCGCCACGGGCTAGCGGGGGTTTTTGGGAGCAGTTCTTC. Amino acid sequence: CTSSQDPPRASGGFWEQFF.

This chain joins TRBV29-1 and TRBJ2-7; the D gene is possibly TRBD1 (5 bases). Trimming cost V 0 bases and J 1 base, with 10 bases left between them. The CDR3 spans 14 residues. From germline, CDR1 is SQVTM and CDR2 ANQGSEA. In nucleotides, the CDR3 is TGCAGCGTTGAAGATGCCACAGGATCCTACGAGCAGTACTTC. Translation gives CSVEDATGSYEQYF.